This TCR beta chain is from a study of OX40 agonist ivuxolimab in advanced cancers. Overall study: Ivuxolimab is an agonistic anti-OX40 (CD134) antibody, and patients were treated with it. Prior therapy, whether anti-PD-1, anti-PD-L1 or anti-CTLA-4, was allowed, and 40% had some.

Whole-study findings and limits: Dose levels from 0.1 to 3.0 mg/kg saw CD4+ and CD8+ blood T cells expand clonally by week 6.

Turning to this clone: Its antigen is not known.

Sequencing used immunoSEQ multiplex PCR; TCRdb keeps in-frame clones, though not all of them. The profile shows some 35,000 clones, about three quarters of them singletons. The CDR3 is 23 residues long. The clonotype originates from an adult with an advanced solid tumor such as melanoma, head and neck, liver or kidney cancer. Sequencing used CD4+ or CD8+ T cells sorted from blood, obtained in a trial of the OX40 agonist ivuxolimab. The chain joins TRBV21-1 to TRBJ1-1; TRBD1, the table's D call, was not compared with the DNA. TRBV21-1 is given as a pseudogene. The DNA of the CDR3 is TGTGCCAGCAGCAAAGAAAGTGTGGTGGTAGCCGAGACAGGGAGGAAAAAGAACACTGAAGCTTTCTTT. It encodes CASSKESVVVAETGRKKNTEAFF.